This T cell receptor beta chain was sequenced for a study of graft-versus-host responses after intestinal transplantation. Broader study findings: Detected in recipient marrow were GvH clones, some of which were first observed in ileum or blood.

Comment on this clone: Its cognate antigen is unknown.

This CDR3 region has 14 residues. Germline V gene lookup returns CDR1 GTSNPN and CDR2 SVGIG (reference sequence). The junction had 5 bases not matched to a gene; V was cut back by 1 base and J by 3 bases. Lamina propria and intraepithelial lymphocytes were released by processing graft tissue. Some clones are missing from TCRdb's copy, which holds only in-frame ones; the method was immunoSEQ multiplex PCR. Here the sample spans several hundred clones, about 75% being singletons. The sequencing here drew on ileum tissue, taken about 250 days after intestinal transplant. The source of this sequence is a human patient who received an intestinal transplant, so some T cells may come from the graft donor. The V gene is TRBV30, the J gene TRBJ2-7; 8 nucleotides agree with TRBD1. CDR3 DNA sequence: TGTGCCTGGAGTGCCCCCGGACAGGGCTACGAGCAGTACTTC. It translates to CAWSAPGQGYEQYF. The full variable domain, completed using reference TRBV30 and TRBJ2-7, is SQTIHQWPATLVQPVGSPLSLECTVEGTSNPNLYWYRQAAGRGLQLLFYSVGIGQISSEVPQNLSASRPQDRQFILSSKKLLLSDSGFYLCAWSAPGQGYEQYFGPGTRLTVT.